These T cell receptor beta chains were read from a single sample in a study of breast tumors, draining lymph nodes, adjacent tissues. TCRdb called the multiplex PCR reads again in MiXCR, with one record for every CDR3 protein. The table lists tens of thousands of distinct CDR3 sequences, roughly 29% of them singletons, with around 8.1% in the top ten. The material sequenced was axillary lymph node tissue. The receptors shown here come from a female donor with breast cancer. Some clones in this sample may be carry-over from other donors' samples. Each CDR3 is given with its conserved first and last residue. D genes are given only for firm matches. A clone size is listed for some rows: how often the clone was seen (once, few, many), or a class if it is expanded.

clone_size | j_call | v_call | d_call | cdr3_length | cdr3_nt | cdr3_aa
. | TRBJ2-7 | TRBV6-1 | . | 13 | TGTGCCAGCATGGGCGAGTGGGACTACGAGCAGTACTTC | CASMGEWDYEQYF
many | TRBJ2-2 | TRBV4-3 | TRBD2 | 19 | TGCGCCAGCAGCCAACAGATCGGACTAGCGGGAGCGAACACCGGGGAGCTGTTTTTT | CASSQQIGLAGANTGELFF
many | TRBJ1-2 | TRBV30 | . | 12 | TGTGCCTGGAGGGTGTCACCATATGGCTACACCTTC | CAWRVSPYGYTF
many | TRBJ1-1 | TRBV29-1 | . | 10 | TGCAGCGTTGGAGGCGCTGAAGCTTTCTTT | CSVGGAEAFF
. | TRBJ2-7 | TRBV5-6 | . | 14 | TGTGCCAGCAGCTTGGGTACCTCCTCCTGCGAGCAGTACTTC | CASSLGTSSCEQYF
many | TRBJ2-1 | TRBV4-3 | . | 18 | TGCGCCAGCAGCCAAGATCGGGGCGGTTCAGTTACGCTCGTTGAGCAGTTCTTC | CASSQDRGGSVTLVEQFF
many | TRBJ2-1 | TRBV7-8 | TRBD2 | 15 | TGTGCCAGCAGATCCTCAGCGGGATCGTACAATGAGCAGTTCTTC | CASRSSAGSYNEQFF
many | TRBJ2-3 | TRBV11-3 | . | 12 | TGTGCCAGCAGCTCCATCACAGATACGCAGTATTTT | CASSSITDTQYF
many | TRBJ2-3 | TRBV7-9 | TRBD1 | 14 | TGTGCCAGCAGCTTAGGGACAGGGTTGGATACGCAGTATTTT | CASSLGTGLDTQYF
many | TRBJ2-1 | TRBV4-3 | TRBD2 | 15 | TGCGCCAGCAGCGTATCGTTTCGACTAGCGGGCGAGCAGTTCTTC | CASSVSFRLAGEQFF
many | TRBJ2-5 | TRBV30 | . | 12 | TGTGCCTGGGGACAGTACCAAGAGACCCAGTACTTC | CAWGQYQETQYF
many | TRBJ2-5 | TRBV11-2 | . | 18 | TGTGCCAGCAGCTTAGATCGATACCAGAACCAGGGTACAGAGACCCAGTACTTC | CASSLDRYQNQGTETQYF
many | TRBJ1-1 | TRBV29-1 | TRBD1 | 13 | TGCAGCGCCCTGACAGGGGGGAACACTGAAGCTTTCTTT | CSALTGGNTEAFF
many | TRBJ2-5 | TRBV30 | . | 14 | TGTGCCTGGAGTTCTCCATTTCAGAGAGAGACCCAGTACTTC | CAWSSPFQRETQYF
many | TRBJ2-6 | TRBV29-1 | TRBD1 | 18 | TGCAGCGTTGAATTGCGGGACAGGAAACACTCTGGGGCCAACGTCCTGACTTTC | CSVELRDRKHSGANVLTF
many | TRBJ1-5 | TRBV28 | . | 14 | TGTGCCAGCATGGGCAGGGCTAGCAATCAGCCCCAGCATTTT | CASMGRASNQPQHF
many | TRBJ2-3 | TRBV4-2 | . | 14 | TGTGCCAGCAGCCAAGACAGGTTCACAGATACGCAGTATTTT | CASSQDRFTDTQYF
many | TRBJ2-1 | TRBV19 | TRBD2 | 16 | TGTGCCAGTAGTATAGGGACTAGCGGGAGAAGCAATGAGCAGTTCTTC | CASSIGTSGRSNEQFF
. | TRBJ1-1 | TRBV7-2 | TRBD1 | 14 | TGTGCCAGCAGCCTTCACAGGGGGCAAACTGAAGCTTTCTTT | CASSLHRGQTEAFF
once | TRBJ1-5 | TRBV20-1 | TRBD1 | 13 | TGCAGTGCGGGACAGGGGACGAATCAGCCCCAGCATTTT | CSAGQGTNQPQHF
many | TRBJ2-5 | TRBV5-1 | . | 15 | TGCGCCAGCAGCTTGGCGTACGGAACGGGAGAGACCCAGTACTTC | CASSLAYGTGETQYF
. | TRBJ2-3 | TRBV7-6 | TRBD2 | 16 | TGTGCCAGCAGCCTCGGGACTAGCGGGAGGTCGGATACGCAGTATTTT | CASSLGTSGRSDTQYF
many | TRBJ1-5 | TRBV9 | . | 21 | TGTGCCAGCAGCCACCCGGGGTCAGGGATGTTTCGCTCTGATAGCAATCAGCCCCAGCATTTT | CASSHPGSGMFRSDSNQPQHF
. | TRBJ2-1 | TRBV7-9 | TRBD2 | 17 | TGTGCCAGCAGCTTAGGGACTAGCGGGAGGGTATGCAATGAGCAGTTCTTT | CASSLGTSGRVCNEQFF
. | TRBJ1-4 | TRBV30 | . | 15 | TGTGCCTGGAGTGCGCCGGGGGCTCTCAATGAAAAACTGTTTTTT | CAWSAPGALNEKLFF
many | TRBJ2-7 | TRBV27 | . | 15 | TGTGCCAGCAGCCCCCCGTTCCAGGGCTCCTACGAGCAGTACTTC | CASSPPFQGSYEQYF
many | TRBJ2-5 | TRBV30 | TRBD1 | 13 | TGTGCCTGGGGGACAGGCATCGGGAAGACCCAGTACTTC | CAWGTGIGKTQYF
many | TRBJ1-5 | TRBV6-2/TRBV6-3 | . | 15 | TGTGCCAGCAGTTACAGGGACATCGGGGGACAGCCCCAGCATTTT | CASSYRDIGGQPQHF
many | TRBJ1-2 | TRBV20-1 | . | 12 | TGCAGTGCCACGACGGGGGGTTTAGGCTACACCTTC | CSATTGGLGYTF
. | TRBJ2-6 | TRBV24-1 | . | 16 | TGTGCCACCAGTGATTCTCTAAGCTCTGGGGCCAACGTCCTGACTTTC | CATSDSLSSGANVLTF
many | TRBJ2-5 | TRBV24-1 | TRBD1 | 17 | TGTGCCACCAGTGACCCGACCGGGACAGGGAAACAAGAGACCCAGTACTTC | CATSDPTGTGKQETQYF
few | TRBJ1-2 | TRBV5-4 | . | 12 | TGTGCCAGTAGCTGGGACTGGCCGGAGTACACCTTC | CASSWDWPEYTF
. | TRBJ2-7 | TRBV15 | . | 15 | TGTGCCACCAGCACCAGGACTCAACTAACCGGGGAGCTGTACTTC | CATSTRTQLTGELYF
many | TRBJ2-3 | TRBV6-2/TRBV6-3 | . | 17 | TGTGCCAGCAGTTACCTTAGGCTGCGGGATAGCACAGATACGCAGTATTTT | CASSYLRLRDSTDTQYF
many | TRBJ2-7 | TRBV5-8 | . | 14 | TGTGCCAGCAGCTTGGAGGGGACAATCTACGAGCAGTACTTC | CASSLEGTIYEQYF
. | TRBJ1-1 | TRBV28 | . | 14 | TGTGCCAGCAGTTTAAGGACAGAGATCACTGAAGCTTTCTTT | CASSLRTEITEAFF
many | TRBJ1-2 | TRBV5-1 | TRBD1 | 13 | TGCGCCAGCACCCTGACAGGGGGAAGTGGCTACACCTTC | CASTLTGGSGYTF
many | TRBJ2-1 | TRBV6-5 | . | 15 | TGTGCCAGCAGTAAACAGGGTAATTACTACAATGAGCAGTTCTTC | CASSKQGNYYNEQFF
many | TRBJ2-7 | TRBV27 | TRBD2 | 15 | TGTGCCAGCAGTTTAACGGGAGGGCCGTTTTACGAGCAGTACTTC | CASSLTGGPFYEQYF
many | TRBJ2-1 | TRBV7-8 | . | 15 | TGTGCCAGCAGCCCCGCCGGGACCCCGTACAATGAGCAGTTCTTC | CASSPAGTPYNEQFF
. | TRBJ2-7 | TRBV24-1 | TRBD1 | 15 | TGTGCCACCAGTGATTCCCTACGACAGGGCCACGAGCAGTACTTC | CATSDSLRQGHEQYF
many | TRBJ2-1 | TRBV18 | TRBD2 | 16 | TGTGCCAGCTCACCCCTTAGCGGGGCCGCCATTAATGAGCAGTTCTTC | CASSPLSGAAINEQFF
. | TRBJ2-5 | TRBV20-1 | . | 18 | TGCAGTGCTAGAGATTGGGGGTACGGGAGAGGGACGGGAGAGACCCAGTACTTC | CSARDWGYGRGTGETQYF
. | TRBJ2-7 | TRBV2 | TRBD2 | 16 | TGTGCCAGCAGTGAATGGGGGACTAGCGGGAGTTACAAGCAGTACTTC | CASSEWGTSGSYKQYF
many | TRBJ2-1 | TRBV24-1 | TRBD2 | 15 | TGTGCCACCAGTGATCCAGCGGGAACCTACAATGAGCAGTTCTTC | CATSDPAGTYNEQFF
many | TRBJ1-3 | TRBV30 | . | 12 | TGTGCCTGGGGTAGCTCTGGAAACACCATATATTTT | CAWGSSGNTIYF
. | TRBJ2-3 | TRBV24-1 | . | 15 | TGTGCCACCAGCCCCGGGATAGGGTCCACAGATACGCAGTATTTT | CATSPGIGSTDTQYF
many | TRBJ2-7 | TRBV19 | . | 17 | TGTGCCAGTAGTATAGATCACTCCGGCGGGACTTCCTACGAGCAGTACTTC | CASSIDHSGGTSYEQYF
many | TRBJ2-7 | TRBV5-8 | TRBD2 | 16 | TGTGCCAGCAGCAGCGGGACTAGCGGGCACTCCTACGAGCAGTACTTC | CASSSGTSGHSYEQYF
. | TRBJ2-7 | TRBV7-8 | . | 14 | TGTGCCAGCAGCTTAGCCGGGACAACCTACGAGCAGTACTTC | CASSLAGTTYEQYF
many | TRBJ2-2 | TRBV27 | . | 13 | TGTGCCAGCAGTTTTTTAGGCACCGGGGAGCTGTTTTTT | CASSFLGTGELFF